This record looks at one T cell receptor beta chain sequence and its context. The CDR3 consists of 13 residues. The V and J ends lost 1 base and 13 bases, in that order; junction bases with no gene match: 9. Germline-derived CDR1 and CDR2 are LGHDT and YNNKEL (reference sequence). The data derive from a study of blood T cell repertoires in COVID-19. Only in-frame clones appear in the TCRdb table, and some are missing; sequencing was by immunoSEQ multiplex PCR. The table lists about 76,000 clones, about 85% of them singletons. The specimen sequenced was peripheral blood. This chain joins TRBV3-1 (or the pseudogene TRBV3-2) and TRBJ2-5; 7 bases align to TRBD2. This receptor was obtained from a man in his sixties with COVID-19, enrolled during active disease. The CDR3 protein is CASSQGLGGVPYF. The CDR3 nucleotides are TGTGCCAGCAGCCAAGGTCTGGGGGGGGTTCCGTACTTC.